These T cell receptor beta chains were read from a single sample in a study of cytotoxic CD8 clonotypes in ibrutinib-treated CLL. Here immunoSEQ multiplex PCR was the method, and the copy in TCRdb shows in-frame clones only, minus some. The table has about 150,000 clones, approximately 80% seen once. The sequences come from PBMCs, collected after 24 months of ibrutinib treatment. These receptors came from a human donor with chronic lymphocytic leukemia. CDR3s include the opening cysteine and the closing phenylalanine or tryptophan. The D gene is left open where the match is weak. Rows may omit the clone size; those that give it use once, few, many or a size class.

d_call	clone_size	v_call	j_call	cdr3_aa	cdr3_nt
.	.	TRBV28	TRBJ1-2	CASSLSPGLGYGYTF	TGTGCCAGCAGTTTATCCCCAGGATTGGGGTATGGCTACACCTTC
.	.	TRBV25-1	TRBJ1-6	CASSEYRGASPLHF	TGTGCCAGCAGTGAATATAGGGGGGCATCACCCCTCCACTTT
.	.	TRBV27	TRBJ1-1	CASRPGHRDTEAFF	TGTGCCAGCCGCCCGGGGCACAGGGACACTGAAGCTTTCTTT
TRBD1	medium-sized	TRBV27	TRBJ1-3	CASYGQAGNTIYF	TGTGCCAGCTATGGACAGGCGGGAAACACCATATATTTT
.	.	TRBV28	TRBJ1-5	CAINGRLSNQPQHF	TGTGCCATCAATGGACGGTTGTCAAATCAGCCCCAGCATTTT
.	.	TRBV27	TRBJ2-7	CASSFLPGLGGEQYF	TGTGCCAGCAGTTTTTTGCCGGGACTCGGAGGAGAGCAGTACTTC
.	.	TRBV7-9	TRBJ2-1	CASPTGALGNEQFF	TGTGCCAGCCCCACGGGGGCCTTGGGCAATGAGCAGTTCTTC
.	few	TRBV30	TRBJ2-7	CAWSAPSSYEQYF	TGTGCCTGGAGTGCCCCCAGCTCCTACGAGCAGTACTTC
.	few	TRBV7-2	TRBJ2-7	CASSWGGEQYF	TGTGCCAGCAGCTGGGGAGGCGAGCAGTACTTC
.	.	TRBV6-5	TRBJ1-1	CASSRGGTPNTEAFF	TGTGCCAGCAGTAGGGGGGGGACACCGAACACTGAAGCTTTCTTT
TRBD1	.	TRBV6-5	TRBJ1-3	CASSSRTGGNTIYF	TGTGCCAGCAGTTCCAGGACAGGGGGAAACACCATATATTTT
.	.	TRBV4-2	TRBJ1-4	CASSQEGGGFNEKLFF	TGTGCCAGCAGCCAAGAAGGGGGGGGGTTTAATGAAAAACTGTTTTTT
TRBD1	.	TRBV30	TRBJ1-6	CAWSGQGASYNSPLHF	TGTGCCTGGAGTGGCCAGGGGGCATCCTATAATTCACCCCTCCACTTT
TRBD2	.	TRBV4-3	TRBJ2-3	CASSQDRARGGRADTQYF	TGCGCCAGCAGCCAAGATAGGGCGCGGGGGGGACGCGCCGATACGCAGTATTTT
.	.	TRBV18	TRBJ2-1	CASSPPWGAVYNEQFF	TGTGCCAGCTCACCACCTTGGGGGGCGGTCTACAATGAGCAGTTCTTC
.	few	TRBV25-1	TRBJ1-6	CASSLVGVSPLHF	TGTGCCAGCAGCCTGGTAGGGGTTTCACCCCTCCACTTT
TRBD1	.	TRBV7-6	TRBJ2-2	CASSPTGAWDTGELFF	TGTGCCAGCAGCCCCACAGGGGCTTGGGACACCGGGGAGCTGTTTTTT
TRBD2	.	TRBV7-6	TRBJ2-7	CASSGRGYEQYF	TGTGCCAGCAGCGGGAGGGGTTACGAGCAGTACTTC
.	.	TRBV21-1	TRBJ1-2	CASSKDPRGECGYTF	TGTGCCAGCAGCAAAGACCCCAGGGGGGAGTGTGGCTACACCTTC
.	few	TRBV6-5	TRBJ1-6	CASTPRTSNSPLHF	TGTGCCAGCACCCCGAGGACGTCTAATTCACCCCTCCACTTT
.	.	TRBV2	TRBJ2-4	CASMLGVKNIQYF	TGTGCCAGCATGCTAGGGGTCAAAAACATTCAGTACTTC
.	.	TRBV9	TRBJ2-4	CASSVGATKNIQYF	TGTGCCAGCAGCGTAGGAGCGACCAAAAACATTCAGTACTTC
.	.	TRBV6-6	TRBJ1-5	CASSYGRQPQHF	TGTGCCAGCAGTTATGGGCGGCAGCCCCAGCATTTT
.	.	TRBV9	TRBJ2-7	CASSVAPDSYEQYF	TGTGCCAGCAGCGTAGCTCCGGACTCCTACGAGCAGTACTTC
.	.	TRBV5-4	TRBJ2-5	CASSASRETQYF	TGTGCCAGCAGCGCTTCCCGTGAGACCCAGTACTTC
TRBD2	.	TRBV5-6	TRBJ2-3	CASRQGTRGDTQYF	TGTGCCAGCCGGCAGGGGACTAGGGGGGATACGCAGTATTTT
.	.	TRBV19	TRBJ2-3	CASSPKKDTQYF	TGTGCCAGTAGTCCCAAGAAGGATACGCAGTATTTT
.	.	TRBV6-5	TRBJ2-1	CASSPVGNEQFF	TGTGCCAGCAGCCCTGTGGGAAATGAGCAGTTCTTC
.	.	TRBV23-1	TRBJ1-3	CASSQSVRRVSGNTIYF	TGCGCCAGCAGTCAATCGGTTCGCAGGGTCTCTGGAAACACCATATATTTT
TRBD2	.	TRBV9	TRBJ2-3	CASSVGALTSGGDTQYF	TGTGCCAGCAGCGTGGGGGCCCTGACTAGCGGAGGAGATACGCAGTATTTT
.	once	TRBV6-5	TRBJ1-3	CASSYSGFSSGNTIYF	TGTGCCAGCAGTTACTCGGGGTTCTCCTCTGGAAACACCATATATTTT
TRBD2	many	TRBV4-2	TRBJ2-5	CASSQEGLAGGRVETQYF	TGTGCCAGCAGCCAAGAAGGGCTAGCGGGGGGCCGGGTGGAGACCCAGTACTTC
TRBD1	once	TRBV11-3	TRBJ2-7	CASSLGQGRPQYF	TGTGCCAGCAGCTTGGGACAGGGGAGACCCCAGTACTTC
.	.	TRBV10-3	TRBJ1-5	CAISEGSVDQPQHF	TGTGCCATCAGTGAGGGGTCGGTAGATCAGCCCCAGCATTTT
.	.	TRBV28	TRBJ1-3	CASSSPSAASSGNTIYF	TGTGCCAGCAGTTCCCCGAGTGCGGCTTCCTCTGGAAACACCATATATTTT
.	.	TRBV27	TRBJ2-3	CASSWTESTDTQYF	TGTGCCAGCAGTTGGACAGAATCCACAGATACGCAGTATTTT
.	.	TRBV2	TRBJ1-2	CASRALTNYGYTF	TGTGCCAGCAGGGCCTTAACTAACTATGGCTACACCTTC
.	.	TRBV27	TRBJ2-3	CASSLGGPGTDTQYF	TGTGCCAGCAGTTTAGGGGGGCCTGGCACAGATACGCAGTATTTT
.	.	TRBV5-6	TRBJ2-1	CASSGGLGQSEQFF	TGTGCCAGCAGCGGGGGACTGGGGCAGAGTGAGCAGTTCTTC
TRBD1	.	TRBV18	TRBJ2-7	CASSATHRGAYEQYF	TGTGCCAGCTCAGCCACCCACAGGGGGGCCTACGAGCAGTACTTC
.	.	TRBV6-5	TRBJ2-7	CASSYALSYEQYF	TGTGCCAGCAGTTACGCACTCAGCTACGAGCAGTACTTC
TRBD2	few	TRBV27	TRBJ2-3	CASSWGSGGADTQYF	TGTGCCAGCTCCTGGGGCAGCGGGGGGGCAGATACGCAGTATTTT
.	once	TRBV5-4	TRBJ1-4	CASSLDGRGSEKLFF	TGTGCCAGCAGCTTGGACGGCAGGGGTAGTGAAAAACTGTTTTTT
.	.	TRBV4-3	TRBJ1-1	CASSQVWVGNTEAFF	TGCGCCAGCAGCCAAGTCTGGGTTGGGAACACTGAAGCTTTCTTT
.	.	TRBV12-5	TRBJ2-1	CADYRVYNEQFF	TGTGCCGACTACAGGGTTTACAATGAGCAGTTCTTC
TRBD1	.	TRBV19	TRBJ1-1	CASSRTGGGEAFF	TGTGCCAGTAGCCGGACAGGGGGCGGTGAGGCTTTCTTT
TRBD1	.	TRBV28	TRBJ1-5	CASTPGGGHQPQHF	TGTGCCAGCACCCCAGGGGGTGGCCATCAGCCCCAGCATTTT
TRBD1	once	TRBV28	TRBJ2-5	CASSPDRARQETQYF	TGTGCCAGCAGCCCGGACAGGGCACGCCAAGAGACCCAGTACTTC
.	few	TRBV18	TRBJ1-5	CASSPQDSNQPQHF	TGTGCCAGCTCGCCACAGGATAGCAATCAGCCCCAGCATTTT
.	.	TRBV7-9	TRBJ2-1	CASSLPHLNEQFF	TGTGCCAGCAGCCTCCCTCACCTCAATGAGCAGTTCTTC
.	.	TRBV6-5	TRBJ2-7	CASSYSGGGAEQYF	TGTGCCAGCAGTTACTCGGGTGGGGGGGCCGAGCAGTACTTC
TRBD1	.	TRBV4-2	TRBJ2-1	CASSLGTDNEQFF	TGTGCCAGCAGCCTCGGGACAGACAATGAGCAGTTCTTC
.	.	TRBV5-1	TRBJ1-3	CASSLAGVGNTIYF	TGCGCCAGCAGCTTGGCAGGGGTCGGAAACACCATATATTTT
.	.	TRBV4-1	TRBJ1-6	CASNPGVSYNSPLHF	TGCGCCAGCAATCCAGGGGTTTCCTATAATTCACCCCTCCACTTT
.	.	TRBV7-9	TRBJ2-7	CASSFLGEQYF	TGTGCCAGCAGCTTCCTGGGGGAGCAGTACTTC
.	.	TRBV13	TRBJ2-1	CASSPRSAEQFF	TGTGCCAGCAGCCCGCGTTCGGCGGAGCAGTTCTTC
TRBD1	.	TRBV30	TRBJ2-4	CAWAGDRAGNIQYF	TGTGCCTGGGCCGGGGACAGGGCGGGGAACATTCAGTACTTC
.	.	TRBV6-1	TRBJ2-3	CASSEGPGFTDTQYF	TGTGCCAGCAGTGAAGGCCCGGGGTTCACAGATACGCAGTATTTT